This T cell receptor (beta chain) appears in the sequencing data of a study of shared clonotypes between healthy human individuals. Background on the study: Donor composition was a couple of women and a few men, aged 18 to 49.

Concerning this clone itself: Its antigen is unknown.

Libraries were prepared by immunoSEQ multiplex PCR; TCRdb keeps only in-frame clonotypes and omits some of them. The sample records 2,500,000 or so clones, less than 95% being singletons. Study observations and caveats: Generation probabilities of non-shared clonotypes were lower (relative to those shared by all four donors).

The ends lost 7 bases at V and 2 bases at J; junction bases unmatched: 8. Germline lookup yields CDR1 MNHEY and CDR2 SMNVEV (reference sequence). The CDR3 extends over 14 amino acids. The authors divided CD4+ cells into CD45RA+ naive and CD45RA-negative memory subsets. The sequencing sample was made of naive CD4+ T cells from PBMCs. Specified subset: CD45RA+ positively selected. The chain joins TRBV27 to TRBJ2-7; 7 nucleotides line up with TRBD1. This clonotype was sampled from a man between 18 and 35 years old in good health. Some clones in this sample may be carry-over from other donors' samples. The CDR3 protein is CASTTTGWPYEQYF. In nucleotides, the CDR3 is TGTGCCAGCACCACGACAGGGTGGCCCTACGAGCAGTACTTC.